The TCR beta chain under discussion was sequenced for a study of CD8+ T cells in alopecia areata. Extraction of RNA preceded its reverse transcription into cDNA, which served as the sequencing template. Some clones are missing from TCRdb's copy, which holds only in-frame ones; the method was immunoSEQ multiplex PCR. The table records about 290,000 clones, roughly 64% of them present only once. Documented treatment: oral pan-JAK inhibitor, 5-10 mg twice daily. V was trimmed by 6 bases and J by 1 base, leaving 7 bases between them. The germline gives CDR1 SGDLS, CDR2 YYNGEE. This CDR3 has 12 amino acids. This clone showed up just a few times.

The TCR comes from a human donor with alopecia areata. This sequence joins TRBV9 and TRBJ1-2; D is perhaps TRBD1 (5 bases). Sample: CD4+ T cells sorted from blood, taken at week 24, from a patient treated with tofacitinib. CDR3 loop: CASKGSNYGYTF. CDR3 sequence (DNA): TGTGCCAGCAAGGGGAGTAACTATGGCTACACCTTC.